Listed here are 8 T cell receptor beta chains from one sample, sequenced in a study of blood T cell repertoires in COVID-19. Using immunoSEQ multiplex PCR, the repertoire was profiled, and TCRdb retains in-frame clones only, with some absent. The sample shows around 260,000 clones, roughly 86% of them seen only once. The sequencing input was peripheral blood. The receptors originated from a woman in her sixties with COVID-19, enrolled during active disease.

V and J are TRBV6-4 and TRBJ1-5; D call uncertain. There are 14 residues in the CDR3. The V end lost 4 bases, the J end lost 2 bases, and 9 bases lay between the germline ends. Germline CDR1 is MRHNA and CDR2 is SNTAGT. This CDR3 reads CASSATAGNQPQHF. As DNA, the CDR3 is TGTGCCAGCAGTGCTACAGCGGGCAATCAGCCCCAGCATTTT.

In this sample, this clone turned up a few times. V and J are TRBV7-6 and TRBJ2-2, with 11 bases lining up with TRBD2. CDR3 length equals 16 residues. The trim removed 3 bases at V and 1 base at J, leaving 1 base unmatched. CDR1 is SGHVS and CDR2 is FNYEAQ in the germline V gene. In nucleotides, the CDR3 is TGTGCCAGCAGCTTGACTAGCGGGATGAACACCGGGGAGCTGTTTTTT. It translates to CASSLTSGMNTGELFF.

The rearrangement uses TRBV3-1 (or the pseudogene TRBV3-2) and TRBJ1-6; 7 positions agree with TRBD1. The CDR3 spans 17 residues. Germline V lookup: CDR1 LGHDT, CDR2 YNNKEL (reference sequence). With 4 bases clipped from V and 3 bases from J, the junction kept 9 bases outside the gene matches. The CDR3 protein is CASSPTPWTGYNSPLHF. In DNA, the CDR3 is TGTGCCAGCAGCCCGACTCCGTGGACAGGCTATAATTCACCCCTCCACTTT.

The rearrangement links TRBV19 to TRBJ1-5; D gene unclear. Germline loops: CDR1 LNHDA, CDR2 SQIVND (reference sequence). The V gene lost 5 bases and the J gene lost 8 bases, with 10 bases spanning the gap. CDR3 size: 12 residues. CDR3: CASSQPREPQHF. CDR3 nucleotides: TGTGCCAGTAGTCAGCCCCGGGAGCCCCAGCATTTT.

J is TRBJ2-3 and V is TRBV3-1 (or the pseudogene TRBV3-2), with D possibly TRBD2 on 5 matching bases. Germline V lookup: CDR1 LGHDT, CDR2 YNNKEL (reference sequence). The V end lost 3 bases, the J end lost 9 bases, and 16 bases lay between the germline ends. This CDR3 spans 14 amino acids. The chain's CDR3 is CASSQDSARFTQYF. In DNA form, the CDR3 reads TGTGCCAGCAGCCAGGACTCGGCGAGGTTCACGCAGTATTTT.

V gene TRBV9 combines with J gene TRBJ2-3; 11 positions agree with TRBD2. In germline, CDR1 is SGDLS, CDR2 YYNGEE. The CDR3 has 18 amino acids. With 0 bases clipped from V and 6 bases from J, the junction kept 12 bases outside the gene matches. The CDR3 sequence: CASSVGLAGGVIPDTQYF. Here the CDR3 DNA reads TGTGCCAGCAGCGTAGGGCTAGCGGGAGGAGTTATCCCCGATACGCAGTATTTT.

The chain links TRBV4-3 to TRBJ1-6; no clear D. CDR1 and CDR2 from the germline V gene are LGHNA and YSLEER. Trimming removed 0 bases at V and 0 bases at J, with 9 bases between. This CDR3 has 17 residues. The CDR3 nucleotides read TGCGCCAGCAGCCAAGAGGCAGTAAGCTCCTATAATTCACCCCTCCACTTT. Amino acid sequence: CASSQEAVSSYNSPLHF.

The chain couples TRBV5-1 to TRBJ2-5, with TRBD2 matching over 10 bases. The length of the CDR3 is 15 residues. The germline V gene has CDR1 SGHRS and CDR2 YFSETQ. The ends lost 6 bases at V and 5 bases at J; junction bases unmatched: 10. The CDR3 sequence: CASKGLAGAGETQYF. The CDR3 coding sequence is TGCGCCAGCAAAGGGCTAGCGGGAGCTGGTGAGACCCAGTACTTC.